Listed below are T cell receptor beta chains from one sample, sequenced in a study of metastatic and nonmetastatic thyroid tumors. TCRdb reprocessed the PCR reads using MiXCR. Among around 45,000 clones listed, less than 5% were seen once. Specimen: blood. These receptors were collected from a female donor with papillary thyroid cancer or a benign thyroid nodule (not recorded which). Some clones in this sample may be carry-over from other donors' samples. CDR3s include the opening cysteine and the closing phenylalanine or tryptophan.

V gene,J gene,CDR3 protein
TRBV12-3/TRBV12-4,TRBJ2-3,CASSLWSEPGTDTQYF
TRBV7-8,TRBJ2-1,CASSPLTSGNGYEQFF
TRBV5-1,TRBJ1-3,CASSLEGNVQNTIYF
TRBV5-1,TRBJ2-2,CASSTSGAGTGELFF
TRBV4-2,TRBJ2-3,CASSQGREDTQYF
TRBV20-1,TRBJ2-1,CSARTRGDRYNEQFF
TRBV6-1,TRBJ2-3,CASSGPGGGTDTQYF
TRBV2,TRBJ2-3,CASSPGTGSTDTQYF
TRBV20-1,TRBJ2-7,CSARSDSRRYEQYF
TRBV3-1,TRBJ2-7,CASSRLSGSYEQYF
TRBV6-1,TRBJ2-7,CASSDRVVYEQYF
TRBV7-3,TRBJ2-5,CASSLGLAGVETQYF
TRBV11-3,TRBJ2-1,CASSAVLARYNEQFF
TRBV28,TRBJ1-4,CASSSQGGCNEKLFF
TRBV6-1,TRBJ1-1,CASRDNTESFF
TRBV11-2,TRBJ2-5,CASSLVLASGRETQYF
TRBV2,TRBJ1-1,CASSRQGVNTEAFF
TRBV2,TRBJ1-1,CASGGRVDTEAFF
TRBV5-1,TRBJ2-3,CASRTTSGSTDTQYF
TRBV6-2/TRBV6-3,TRBJ2-1,CASSTGGVDEQFF
TRBV20-1,TRBJ1-1,CSAWDSQGRTEAFF
TRBV3-1,TRBJ2-7,CASSQERSGVGEQYF
TRBV20-1,TRBJ1-5,CSARLSGQDNQPQHF
TRBV24-1,TRBJ2-5,CATSAPTGVETQYF
TRBV5-8,TRBJ2-3,CASSLYGRAEDTQYF
TRBV6-1,TRBJ2-7,CASSEGGLYEQYF
TRBV24-1,TRBJ2-7,CATSDGTSGSYEQYF
TRBV7-9,TRBJ1-2,CASSSAGQGMVYGGYTF
TRBV9,TRBJ2-5,CASSADRETQYF
TRBV7-8,TRBJ2-3,CASSYPFPSSEDTDTQYF
TRBV7-7,TRBJ2-5,CASSRGQWETQYF
TRBV20-1,TRBJ1-2,CSARDVPGQAKSNYGYTF
TRBV5-1,TRBJ2-7,CASSAPGYEQYF
TRBV3-1,TRBJ2-1,CASSQATGTGEVDEQFF
TRBV2,TRBJ1-5,CASNLDRDQPQHF
TRBV5-1,TRBJ1-1,CASSYRAGRNTEAFF
TRBV27,TRBJ1-5,CASSFGGNQPQHF
TRBV6-5,TRBJ2-7,CAGTWLGEQYF
TRBV2,TRBJ2-3,CASSLGQGRPDTQYF
TRBV5-1,TRBJ2-2,CASSLTSLRLSRGVSARELFF
TRBV4-1,TRBJ1-4,CASSQDFEGVGIEEKLFF
TRBV5-1,TRBJ2-3,CASSHGTSTDTQYF
TRBV2,TRBJ2-3,CASSERTGGSDTQYF
TRBV27,TRBJ2-1,CASSQGQGPYNEQFF
TRBV30,TRBJ1-3,CAWKRSGNTIYF
TRBV11-3,TRBJ2-4,CASSSGTRFPSVKLAKNIQYF
TRBV6-5,TRBJ1-6,CASSYAPPGPSSPLHF
TRBV6-5,TRBJ1-4,CASSYSNTGTGGEKLFF